The 27 T cell receptor beta chains presented below share a single source sample, sequenced in a study of T cell responses to AZD1222 COVID-19 vaccine (dated by TCRdb to the early 2020s). The method behind the library was the immunoSEQ multiplex PCR assay. TCRdb provides this immuneACCESS table in a form limited to in-frame rearrangements. Some clones are lacking; in checked studies, under half of them reflect an unresolved V gene, and why the rest are absent is not known. For this sample there are about 180,000 clones; around nine tenths appear just once. Jointly, the top ten make up approximately 7.7% of the sample. Taken with the paper, the label for time point translates to: baseline before first vaccination. Sample: peripheral blood, taken on day 0 of AZD1222 vaccination. Receptors originate from an adult in good health.

The chain employs TRBV19 and TRBJ2-1, with 7 positions matching TRBD2. Trimming took 3 bases from V and 7 from J; bases not matched to a gene: 12. The CDR3 is made up of 16 amino acids. CDR1 is LNHDA, CDR2 SQIVND, per germline (reference sequence). The CDR3 is CASSMRGGGGRNEQFF. Here the CDR3 DNA reads TGTGCCAGTAGTATGAGGGGAGGCGGGGGTCGGAATGAGCAGTTCTTC.

CDR3 amino acids: CASSQDGYNQPQHF. Written as DNA, the CDR3 is TGCGCCAGCAGCCAAGATGGTTACAATCAGCCCCAGCATTTT. The V gene is TRBV4-1, the J gene TRBJ1-5; unclear D gene. The V and J ends lost 0 bases and 3 bases respectively, with 6 bases between them. The CDR3 consists of 14 residues. Germline V gives CDR1 MGHRA, CDR2 YSYEKL.

V is TRBV27 and J is TRBJ2-7, with 10 bases matching TRBD1. V gave up 5 bases and J gave up 0 bases; unmatched junction bases: 13. From germline, CDR1 is MNHEY and CDR2 SMNVEV (reference sequence). The CDR3 length is 18 residues. CDR3 nucleotides: TGTGCCAGCAGTAGACCCCCCGGGACAGGGGAAAGCTCCTACGAGCAGTACTTC. It codes for CASSRPPGTGESSYEQYF.

This chain connects TRBV19 to TRBJ1-6; 9 bases map to TRBD1. Germline V CDR1 and CDR2: LNHDA, SQIVND (reference sequence). J lost 9 bases, V lost 2 bases, and 5 bases had no gene match. The CDR3 consists of 15 residues. CDR3 coding DNA: TGTGCCAGTAGTATACCGGGACAGGGCTCTTCACCCCTCCACTTT. Translation: CASSIPGQGSSPLHF.

The chain has TRBV28 and TRBJ1-4, with a tentative D call TRBD1 (5 bases). Germline assignment: CDR1 MDHEN and CDR2 SYDVKM. This CDR3 region has 12 residues. Trimming cost V 7 bases and J 8 bases, with 11 bases left between them. CDR3 nucleotides: TGTGCCAGCACGTTTGGGGGAGAAAAACTGTTTTTT. This gives the protein CASTFGGEKLFF.

CDR3 in amino acids: CASSSRGGASNQPQHF. CDR3 coding DNA: TGTGCCAGCAGTTCCAGAGGGGGGGCAAGCAATCAGCCCCAGCATTTT. The chain employs TRBV6-6 and TRBJ1-5, with TRBD1 as a possible D gene (6 bases). Germline V gene lookup returns CDR1 MNHNY and CDR2 SVGAGI (reference sequence). The CDR3 spans 16 residues. Trimming left V 4 bases short and J 1 base short, with 14 bases between.

This clone was observed a single time. The chain has TRBV19 and TRBJ2-3; 8 bases fit TRBD2. The CDR3 spans 14 residues. Germline-derived CDR1 and CDR2 are LNHDA and SQIVND (reference sequence). V was pared by 4 bases and J by 5 bases, with 5 bases of the junction left unmatched. CDR3 region: CASSTGLVIDTQYF. The DNA of the CDR3 is TGTGCCAGTAGTACGGGACTAGTTATAGATACGCAGTATTTT.

The V call is TRBV5-4, the J call TRBJ2-2; 8 nucleotides line up with TRBD2. The ends lost 4 bases at V and 3 bases at J; junction bases unmatched: 8. The V gene's germline CDR1 is SGHNT and CDR2 YYREEE (reference sequence). This CDR3 region has 16 residues. CDR3 region: CASSTVSGEHTGELFF. The CDR3 nucleotides are TGTGCCAGCAGCACAGTTAGCGGGGAGCACACCGGGGAGCTGTTTTTT.

The chain combines TRBV7-9 with TRBJ1-6, with 7 positions matching TRBD1. The CDR3 spans 15 residues. Unmatched junction bases numbered 9, after V lost 6 bases and J lost 7 bases. The V gene's germline CDR1 is SEHNR and CDR2 FQNEAQ (reference sequence). The CDR3 coding sequence is TGTGCCAGCAGAAGTGACAGGGTCGGCAATTCACCCCTCCACTTT. It encodes CASRSDRVGNSPLHF.

The chain is built from TRBV19 and TRBJ2-7, with D possibly being TRBD1 or TRBD2 (5 bases each). Trimming pared 1 base from V and 2 bases from J, leaving 6 bases between. Germline loops: CDR1 LNHDA, CDR2 SQIVND (reference sequence). This CDR3 is 13 amino acids long. CDR3 sequence (DNA): TGTGCCAGTAGTATAGGGGGGACCTACGAGCAGTACTTC. It is translated as CASSIGGTYEQYF.

The chain uses TRBV14 and TRBJ2-3; D possibly corresponds to TRBD1 (6 bases). V shed 4 bases and J shed 3 bases, with 14 bases lying between them. CDR1 and CDR2 from the germline V gene are SGHDN and FVKESK. CDR3 length: 15 residues. CDR3 sequence (DNA): TGTGCCAGCAGCCCGGACAGAATCGTAACAGATACGCAGTATTTT. This translates into CASSPDRIVTDTQYF.

The chain combines TRBV20-1 with TRBJ1-6, with 9 bases matching TRBD1. The germline V gene has CDR1 DFQATT and CDR2 SNEGSKA (reference sequence). There are 15 residues in the CDR3. V gave up 3 bases and J gave up 6 bases; unmatched junction bases: 6. The CDR3 DNA follows: TGCAGTGCTAGTAACCCGGGACAGGGTAATTCACCCCTCCACTTT. This sequence encodes CSASNPGQGNSPLHF.

CDR3 bases: TGTGCCTGGAGTAGGGGCACTGGCTACACCTTC. Its protein is CAWSRGTGYTF. The chain carries TRBV30 and TRBJ1-2, with a possible D match to TRBD1 (5 bases). Germline values: CDR1 GTSNPN, CDR2 SVGIG (reference sequence). This CDR3 region has 11 residues. V lost 2 bases, J lost 7 bases, and 8 bases lay in between.

This chain links TRBV12-3 or TRBV12-4 with TRBJ2-3; D is undetermined. V lost 3 bases to trimming and J lost 2 bases, with 6 bases between them. CDR3 length: 13 amino acids. CDR3 residues: CASSFLVTDTQYF. Written as DNA, the CDR3 is TGTGCCAGCAGTTTTCTAGTCACAGATACGCAGTATTTT.

With regard to this clone: Other nucleotide sequences from this sample produce the same CDR3. The V gene is TRBV5-1, the J gene TRBJ1-1; D not certain. V was clipped by 0 bases and J by 1 base, with 4 bases between them. This CDR3 is 13 amino acids long. Germline V lookup: CDR1 SGHRS, CDR2 YFSETQ. This CDR3 reads CASSLEGNTEAFF. CDR3 coding DNA: TGCGCCAGCAGCTTGGAGGGGAACACTGAAGCTTTCTTT.

The chain combines TRBV3-1 (or the pseudogene TRBV3-2) with TRBJ1-1; no clear D gene. V shed 0 bases and J shed 7 bases, with 3 bases lying between them. The CDR3 extends over 11 amino acids. Germline-derived CDR1 and CDR2 are LGHDT and YNNKEL (reference sequence). In DNA form, the CDR3 reads TGTGCCAGCAGCCAAGACAGTGAAGCTTTCTTT. Its translation is CASSQDSEAFF.

The chain links TRBV6-5 to TRBJ1-3; D ambiguous. The germline gives CDR1 MNHEY, CDR2 SVGAGI. The V gene lost 9 bases and the J gene lost 6 bases, with 15 bases spanning the gap. There are 13 residues in the CDR3. CDR3 loop: CARKTSGKNTIYF. The CDR3 DNA is TGTGCCAGAAAGACGTCGGGGAAAAACACCATATATTTT.

The chain recombines TRBV28 with TRBJ1-1; possibly TRBD1 for D (5 bases). The germline CDR1 and CDR2 sequences are MDHEN and SYDVKM. CDR3 length equals 12 residues. Trimming shortened V by 5 bases and J by 7 bases, and 11 bases separated the two germline ends. The CDR3 bases are TGTGCCAGCAGTCGGGGGAAAGGTGAAGCTTTCTTT. The encoded protein is CASSRGKGEAFF.

The chain recombines TRBV27 with TRBJ2-3; D remains unclear. Between the trimmed V and J ends, which lost 9 bases and 0 bases, there was a span of 7 bases. Looked up from germline, CDR1 is MNHEY and CDR2 is SMNVEV (reference sequence). This CDR3 has 12 residues. The CDR3 DNA reads TGTGCCAGTGCTCCTAGCACAGATACGCAGTATTTT. It specifies CASAPSTDTQYF.

This chain uses TRBV10-3 with TRBJ1-6; TRBD1 matches at 9 bases. The CDR3 consists of 16 residues. J lost 7 bases, V lost 6 bases, and 10 bases had no gene match. Germline assignment: CDR1 ENHRY and CDR2 SYGVKD. This CDR3 reads CAISTQPGQGNSPLHF. The CDR3 coding sequence is TGTGCCATCAGCACCCAACCGGGACAGGGCAATTCACCCCTCCACTTT.

The chain couples TRBV27 to TRBJ2-3; D gene ambiguous. This CDR3 region has 11 residues. Germline V CDR1 and CDR2: MNHEY, SMNVEV (reference sequence). The V end was cut by 2 bases, the J end by 4 bases, with 1 base between. The CDR3 region has the DNA TGTGCCAGCAGTTTAGCAGATACGCAGTATTTT. This codes for CASSLADTQYF.

The rearrangement links TRBV5-4 to TRBJ1-1; D may be TRBD1 (6 bases). Deletions cut 4 bases from V and 0 bases from J, with 16 bases between. This CDR3 contains 16 residues. Germline V CDR1 and CDR2: SGHNT, YYREEE (reference sequence). The CDR3 sequence is CASSPKGGSLNTEAFF. The CDR3 DNA reads as TGTGCCAGCAGCCCAAAGGGGGGATCCTTGAACACTGAAGCTTTCTTT.

This clone was picked up a small number of times. The chain uses TRBV5-1 and TRBJ2-7; D unresolved. The CDR3 has 14 amino acids. Trimming took 4 bases from V and 2 from J, leaving 13 bases between them. CDR1 is SGHRS and CDR2 is YFSETQ in the germline V gene. The CDR3 sequence is CASSIRTEAYEQYF. CDR3 DNA sequence: TGCGCCAGCAGCATTCGGACGGAAGCCTACGAGCAGTACTTC.

The CDR3, as DNA: TGTGCCAGCAGTTACCTGGGACAGGATAGCAATCAGCCCCAGCATTTT. This gives the protein CASSYLGQDSNQPQHF. The chain carries TRBV6-2 or TRBV6-3 and TRBJ1-5, with 8 bases identical to TRBD1. Trimming took 2 bases from V and 0 from J; bases not matched to a gene: 3. CDR1 and CDR2 (germline): MNHEY, SVGEGT. CDR3 size: 16 residues.

This clone came up once. This sequence joins TRBV14 and TRBJ1-2; tentative D call: TRBD1 (5 bases). Between the trimmed V and J ends, which lost 0 bases and 8 bases, there was a span of 10 bases. This CDR3 comprises 13 residues. From germline, CDR1 is SGHDN and CDR2 FVKESK. The CDR3, as DNA: TGTGCCAGCAGCCAAGACTTAAACAGGGGCTACACCTTC. The encoded protein is CASSQDLNRGYTF. The variable domain in full, with the rest retrieved from reference TRBV14 and TRBJ1-2, is EAGVTQFPSHSVIEKGQTVTLRCDPISGHDNLYWYRRVMGKEIKFLLHFVKESKQDESGMPNNRFLAERTGGTYSTLKVQPAELEDSGVYFCASSQDLNRGYTFGSGTRLTVV.

The chain couples TRBV7-6 to TRBJ2-3, with 13 positions matching TRBD2. Germline CDR1 reads SGHVS; CDR2 reads FNYEAQ. Losses at the gene ends were 5 bases for V and 1 base for J; bases not matched to a gene: 3. CDR3 length: 16 residues. CDR3 amino acids: CASSAGLAGGTDTQYF. As DNA, the CDR3 is TGTGCCAGCAGCGCCGGACTAGCGGGGGGCACAGATACGCAGTATTTT.

The V call is TRBV27, the J call TRBJ1-1, with D unclear. This CDR3 is 14 amino acids long. Trimming removed 7 bases at V and 1 base at J, with 13 bases between. CDR1 and CDR2 from the germline V gene are MNHEY and SMNVEV (reference sequence). The CDR3 loop is CASIPTRANTEAFF. CDR3 sequence (DNA): TGTGCCAGCATTCCCACCCGGGCGAACACTGAAGCTTTCTTT.